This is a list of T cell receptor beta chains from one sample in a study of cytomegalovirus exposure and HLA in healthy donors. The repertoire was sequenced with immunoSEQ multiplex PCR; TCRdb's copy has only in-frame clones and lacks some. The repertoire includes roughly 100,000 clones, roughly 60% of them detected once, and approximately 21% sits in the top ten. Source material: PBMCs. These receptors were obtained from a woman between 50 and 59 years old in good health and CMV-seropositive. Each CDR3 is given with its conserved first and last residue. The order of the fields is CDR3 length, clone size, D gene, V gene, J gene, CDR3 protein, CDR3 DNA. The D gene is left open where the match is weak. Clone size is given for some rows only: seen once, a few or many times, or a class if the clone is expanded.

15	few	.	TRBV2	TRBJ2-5	CASSEASRGQETQYF	TGTGCCAGCAGTGAAGCCAGCAGGGGTCAAGAGACCCAGTACTTC
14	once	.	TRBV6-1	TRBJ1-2	CASTENGQGYGYTF	TGTGCCAGCACCGAAAACGGGCAGGGATATGGCTACACCTTC
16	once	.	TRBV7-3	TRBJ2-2	CASSPRVAANTGELFF	TGTGCCAGCAGCCCCCGGGTAGCGGCGAACACCGGGGAGCTGTTTTTT
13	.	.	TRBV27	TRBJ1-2	CASSLSYGLGYTF	TGTGCCAGCAGTTTATCGTACGGACTCGGCTACACCTTC
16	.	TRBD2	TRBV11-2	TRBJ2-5	CASSLGAGGIPETQYF	TGTGCCAGCAGCTTAGGGGCGGGGGGGATCCCAGAGACCCAGTACTTC
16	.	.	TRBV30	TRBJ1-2	CAWRGGLGKGGDGYTF	TGTGCCTGGAGAGGAGGGTTGGGGAAAGGAGGGGATGGCTACACCTTC
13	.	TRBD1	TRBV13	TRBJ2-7	CASSGTGGMEQYF	TGTGCCAGCAGCGGGACAGGGGGAATGGAGCAGTACTTC
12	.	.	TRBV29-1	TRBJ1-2	CSVEVEGRGYTF	TGCAGCGTTGAAGTGGAGGGTCGCGGCTACACCTTC
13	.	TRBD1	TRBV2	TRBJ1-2	CASSEETGVGYTF	TGTGCCAGCAGTGAAGAGACAGGGGTTGGCTACACCTTC
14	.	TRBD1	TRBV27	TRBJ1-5	CASSLTGGFQPQHF	TGTGCCAGCAGCCTGACAGGGGGTTTTCAGCCCCAGCATTTT
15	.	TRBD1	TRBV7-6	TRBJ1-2	CASSLGRGPAYGYTF	TGTGCCAGCAGCTTAGGCAGGGGGCCAGCCTATGGCTACACCTTC
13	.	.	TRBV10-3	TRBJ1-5	CAISVEGNQPQHF	TGTGCCATCAGTGTTGAGGGCAATCAGCCCCAGCATTTT
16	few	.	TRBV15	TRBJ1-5	CATSRDIMSSNQPQHF	TGTGCCACCAGCAGAGATATTATGTCGAGCAATCAGCCCCAGCATTTT
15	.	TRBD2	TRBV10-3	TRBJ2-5	CAIRRAGAVGETQYF	TGTGCCATCAGACGAGCGGGGGCCGTGGGGGAGACCCAGTACTTC
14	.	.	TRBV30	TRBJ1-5	CAWSVSGSNQPQHF	TGTGCCTGGAGTGTTAGCGGGAGCAATCAGCCCCAGCATTTT
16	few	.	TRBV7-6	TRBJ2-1	CASSLSQGSSYNEQFF	TGTGCCAGCAGCCTGAGCCAGGGGAGCTCCTACAATGAGCAGTTCTTC
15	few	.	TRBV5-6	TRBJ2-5	CASSPSGDPRETQYF	TGCGCCAGCAGCCCCTCGGGGGACCCACGGGAGACCCAGTACTTC
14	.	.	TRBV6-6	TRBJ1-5	CASSSQGSNQPQHF	TGTGCCAGCAGTTCCCAGGGCAGCAATCAGCCCCAGCATTTT
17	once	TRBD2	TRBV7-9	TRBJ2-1	CASSLALAGGPVDEQFF	TGTGCCAGCAGCTTAGCACTAGCGGGGGGGCCGGTCGATGAGCAGTTCTTC
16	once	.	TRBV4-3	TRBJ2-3	CASSQDPETGTDTQYF	TGCGCCAGCAGCCAAGATCCGGAGACTGGCACAGATACGCAGTATTTT
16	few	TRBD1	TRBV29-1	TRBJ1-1	CSAKSPQGAENTEAFF	TGCAGCGCAAAATCCCCACAGGGGGCGGAGAACACTGAAGCTTTCTTT
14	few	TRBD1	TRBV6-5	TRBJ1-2	CASSYTTGESGYTF	TGTGCCAGCAGTTACACGACAGGGGAAAGCGGCTACACCTTC
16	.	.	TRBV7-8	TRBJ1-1	CASSPRAGDGNTEAFF	TGTGCCAGCAGCCCCCGGGCAGGGGACGGGAACACTGAAGCTTTCTTT
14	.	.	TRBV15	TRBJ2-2	CATSSHSNTGELFF	TGTGCCACCAGCAGCCACTCAAACACCGGGGAGCTGTTTTTT
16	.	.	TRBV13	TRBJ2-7	CASSLGTRNWKYEQYF	TGTGCCAGCAGCTTAGGGACTAGGAATTGGAAATACGAGCAGTACTTC
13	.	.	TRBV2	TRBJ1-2	CASSEGQNYGYTF	TGTGCCAGCAGTGAAGGGCAGAACTATGGCTACACCTTC
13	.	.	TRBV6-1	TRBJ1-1	CASSEVSDTEAFF	TGTGCCAGCAGTGAAGTGTCAGACACTGAAGCTTTCTTT
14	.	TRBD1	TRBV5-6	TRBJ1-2	CASSPLTGQVGYTF	TGTGCCAGCAGCCCTCTGACAGGGCAGGTTGGCTACACCTTC
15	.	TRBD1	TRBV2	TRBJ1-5	CASSYTRGQGQPQHF	TGTGCCAGCAGTTACACTAGGGGGCAGGGTCAGCCCCAGCATTTT
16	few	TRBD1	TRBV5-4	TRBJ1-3	CASSDRDRGSGNTIYF	TGTGCCAGCAGCGACCGGGACAGGGGCTCTGGAAACACCATATATTTT
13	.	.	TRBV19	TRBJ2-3	CASSDFWADTQYF	TGTGCCAGTAGCGACTTTTGGGCAGATACGCAGTATTTT
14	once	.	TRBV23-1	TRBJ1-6	CASSFGLDNSPLHF	TGCGCCAGCAGTTTTGGACTGGATAATTCACCCCTCCACTTT
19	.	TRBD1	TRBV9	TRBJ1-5	CASSVADEGTVIGNQPQHF	TGTGCCAGCAGCGTAGCGGATGAGGGGACAGTTATTGGCAATCAGCCCCAGCATTTT
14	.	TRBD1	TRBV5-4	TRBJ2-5	CASSLGGGDETQYF	TGTGCCAGCAGCTTGGGAGGGGGCGATGAGACCCAGTACTTC
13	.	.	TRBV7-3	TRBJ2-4	CASSFFHSDIQYF	TGTGCCAGCAGCTTCTTTCACTCGGACATTCAGTACTTC
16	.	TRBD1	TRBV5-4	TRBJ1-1	CASSLGGTGDQVEAFF	TGTGCCAGCAGCTTGGGGGGGACAGGGGATCAGGTTGAAGCTTTCTTT
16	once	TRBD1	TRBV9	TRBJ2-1	CASSVVGTGGVNEQFF	TGTGCCAGCAGCGTAGTAGGGACAGGGGGAGTCAATGAGCAGTTCTTC
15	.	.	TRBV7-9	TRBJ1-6	CASSAPSSYNSPLHF	TGTGCCAGCAGCGCGCCGAGCTCCTATAATTCACCCCTCCACTTT
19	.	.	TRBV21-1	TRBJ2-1	CASSKGWAAGLYSYNEQFF	TGTGCCAGCAGCAAAGGGTGGGCCGCCGGACTTTACTCCTACAATGAGCAGTTCTTC
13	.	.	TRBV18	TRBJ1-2	CASSPEQDYGYTF	TGTGCCAGCTCACCAGAGCAGGACTATGGCTACACCTTC
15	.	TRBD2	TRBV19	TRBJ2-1	CASSIRAGGYNEQFF	TGTGCCAGTAGTATTAGGGCGGGGGGCTACAATGAGCAGTTCTTC
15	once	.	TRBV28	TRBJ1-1	CASSLWGEEGTEAFF	TGTGCCAGCAGTTTATGGGGGGAGGAGGGAACTGAAGCTTTCTTT
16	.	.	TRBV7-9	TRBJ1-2	CASSAATGTTTYGYTF	TGTGCCAGCAGCGCCGCCACCGGGACAACTACCTATGGCTACACCTTC
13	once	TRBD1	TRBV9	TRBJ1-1	CASSPTGIEEAFF	TGTGCCAGCAGCCCGACAGGGATTGAGGAGGCTTTCTTT
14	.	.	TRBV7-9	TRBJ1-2	CASSQFDSYYGYTF	TGTGCCAGCAGCCAGTTTGACAGCTACTATGGCTACACCTTC
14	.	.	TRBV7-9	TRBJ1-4	CARPPGRGVEKLFF	TGTGCCAGACCCCCGGGGCGGGGGGTTGAAAAACTGTTTTTT
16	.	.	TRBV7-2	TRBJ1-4	CASSAGRVGAIEKLFF	TGTGCCAGCAGCGCGGGTAGGGTGGGGGCGATTGAAAAACTGTTTTTT
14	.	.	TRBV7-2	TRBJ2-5	CASSFGAGRETQYF	TGTGCCAGCAGCTTTGGGGCGGGGCGGGAGACCCAGTACTTC
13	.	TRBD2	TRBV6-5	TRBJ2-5	CASSQSGGGEQYF	TGTGCCAGCAGTCAAAGCGGGGGGGGAGAGCAGTACTTC
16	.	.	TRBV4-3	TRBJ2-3	CASSPSSTADLGTQYF	TGCGCCAGCAGCCCAAGCTCGACAGCAGACCTGGGTACGCAGTATTTT
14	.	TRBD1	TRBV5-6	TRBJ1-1	CASSLMAGGIVAFF	TGTGCCAGCAGCTTGATGGCAGGGGGCATAGTAGCTTTCTTT
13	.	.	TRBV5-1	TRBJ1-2	CASSADNNYGYTF	TGCGCCAGCAGCGCGGACAATAACTATGGCTACACCTTC
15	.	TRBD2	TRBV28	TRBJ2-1	CASSSLAGGLNEQFF	TGTGCCAGCAGTTCCTTAGCGGGGGGGCTCAATGAGCAGTTCTTC
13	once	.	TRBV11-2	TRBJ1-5	CASSLGSGQPQHF	TGTGCCAGCAGCTTAGGGTCAGGGCAGCCCCAGCATTTT
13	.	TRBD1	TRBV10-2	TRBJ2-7	CASQDRALYEQYF	TGCGCCAGCCAGGACAGGGCGCTCTACGAGCAGTACTTC